This TCR beta chain was recovered during a study of T-cell memory formation after mild COVID-19. This clonotype was counted between two and nine times. CDR1 LGHNA and CDR2 YSLEER come from the germline V gene. The CDR3 length is 17 residues. Between the trimmed V and J ends, which lost 7 bases and 0 bases, there was a span of 21 bases. TCRdb analysed the 5' RACE reads with MiXCR anew, one entry per CDR3 protein. The table shows roughly 340,000 distinct CDR3 sequences, with 20% to 25% occurring only once. The TCR originated in a man younger than 35 who had mild COVID-19 (a few samples of this study predate the infection). Cell type and time point are not known. The chain has TRBV4-3 and TRBJ1-1; tentative D call: TRBD1 (5 bases). Sample: PBMCs or a T cell subset sorted from them (not recorded which). The CDR3 DNA is TGCGCCAGCACCCAGGGACTGACCATTTACATGAACACTGAAGCTTTCTTT. Translated: CASTQGLTIYMNTEAFF.